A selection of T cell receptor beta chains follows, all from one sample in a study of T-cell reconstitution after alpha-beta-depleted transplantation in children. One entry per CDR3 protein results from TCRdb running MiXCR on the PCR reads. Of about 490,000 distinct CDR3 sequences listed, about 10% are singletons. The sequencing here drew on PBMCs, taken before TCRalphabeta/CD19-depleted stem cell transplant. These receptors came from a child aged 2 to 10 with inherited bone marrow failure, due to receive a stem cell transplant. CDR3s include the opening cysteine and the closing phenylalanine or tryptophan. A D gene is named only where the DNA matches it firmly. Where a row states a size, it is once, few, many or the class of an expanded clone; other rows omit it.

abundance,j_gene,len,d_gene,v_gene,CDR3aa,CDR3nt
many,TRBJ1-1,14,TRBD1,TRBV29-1,CSVARQGRVSEAFF,TGCAGCGTAGCGCGACAGGGGAGGGTCTCTGAAGCTTTCTTT
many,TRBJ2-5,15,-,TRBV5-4,CASSLSGQGQETQYF,TGTGCCAGCAGCTTAAGTGGGCAGGGCCAAGAGACCCAGTACTTC
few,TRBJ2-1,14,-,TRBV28,CASSFRGVENEQFF,TGTGCCAGCAGTTTTAGAGGGGTTGAAAATGAGCAGTTCTTC
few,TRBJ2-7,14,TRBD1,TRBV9,CASSVGAGGYEQYF,TGTGCCAGCAGCGTAGGAGCAGGGGGCTACGAGCAGTACTTC
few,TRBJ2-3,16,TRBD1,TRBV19,CASSNRDRGPTDTQYF,TGTGCCAGTAGTAACCGGGACAGGGGGCCCACAGATACGCAGTATTTT
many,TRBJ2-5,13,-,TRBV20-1,CSARGSPQETQYF,TGCAGTGCTAGAGGCTCGCCCCAAGAGACCCAGTACTTC
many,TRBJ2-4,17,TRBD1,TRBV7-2,CASSLWGQGMAKNIQYF,TGTGCCAGCAGCTTATGGGGACAGGGGATGGCCAAAAACATTCAGTACTTC
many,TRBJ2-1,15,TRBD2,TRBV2,CASRFGLDGINEQFF,TGTGCCAGCAGATTCGGACTAGATGGGATCAATGAGCAGTTCTTC
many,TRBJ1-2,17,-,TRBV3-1,CASSQDNGQGPNYGYTF,TGTGCCAGCAGCCAAGATAACGGGCAGGGCCCTAACTATGGCTACACCTTC
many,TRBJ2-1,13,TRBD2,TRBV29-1,CSVFGVGGNEQFF,TGCAGCGTTTTTGGAGTGGGAGGGAATGAGCAGTTCTTC
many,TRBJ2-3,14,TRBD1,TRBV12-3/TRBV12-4,CATLSRGLGDTQYF,TGTGCCACCCTCAGCAGGGGGCTCGGGGATACGCAGTATTTT
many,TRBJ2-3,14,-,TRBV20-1,CSAQSPLNGDTQYF,TGCAGTGCGCAGTCACCCCTAAACGGAGATACGCAGTATTTT
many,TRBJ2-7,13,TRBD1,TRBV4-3,CASSQDRNYEQYF,TGTGCCAGCAGCCAGGACAGGAACTACGAGCAGTACTTC
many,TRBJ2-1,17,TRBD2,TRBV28,CASSVLPGLEGFNEQFF,TGTGCCAGCAGTGTACTACCGGGACTAGAGGGGTTCAATGAGCAGTTCTTC
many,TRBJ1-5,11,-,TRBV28,CASSSAQPQHF,TGTGCCAGCAGTTCCGCTCAGCCCCAGCATTTT
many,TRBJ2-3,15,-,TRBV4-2,CASSQIGDNTDTQYF,TGTGCCAGCAGCCAAATAGGGGACAACACAGATACGCAGTATTTT
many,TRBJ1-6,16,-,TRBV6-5,CASSYSSGSANSPLHF,TGTGCCAGCAGTTACTCATCAGGGAGCGCTAATTCACCCCTCCACTTT
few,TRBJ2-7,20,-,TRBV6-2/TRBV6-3,CASSYWIGGSGPRRTYEQYF,TGTGCCAGCAGTTACTGGATTGGGGGTAGCGGTCCGAGAAGAACCTACGAGCAGTACTTC
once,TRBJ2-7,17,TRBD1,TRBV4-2,CPSSHERSGTGSYEQYF,TGTCCCAGCAGCCATGAACGCTCCGGGACAGGGTCCTACGAGCAGTACTTC
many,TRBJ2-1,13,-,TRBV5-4,CASRGSSPHEQFF,TGTGCCAGCAGGGGGTCTAGCCCCCATGAGCAGTTCTTC
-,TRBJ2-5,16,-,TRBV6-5,CASSYSNRELWETQYF,TGTGCCAGCAGTTACTCCAACAGGGAGTTGTGGGAGACCCAGTACTTC
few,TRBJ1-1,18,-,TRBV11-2,CASSLVPSGEPEGLEAFF,TGTGCCAGCAGCTTAGTACCCTCAGGCGAGCCGGAGGGGCTAGAAGCTTTCTTT
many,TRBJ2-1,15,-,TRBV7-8,CASSLLPKSYNEQFF,TGTGCCAGCAGCTTATTGCCGAAGTCGTACAATGAGCAGTTCTTC
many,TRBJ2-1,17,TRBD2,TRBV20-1,CSARDRGSGNSYNEQFF,TGCAGTGCTAGAGATAGGGGTAGCGGGAACTCCTACAATGAGCAGTTCTTC
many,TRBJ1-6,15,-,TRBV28,CASGSGRSYNSPLHF,TGTGCCAGCGGGTCCGGGCGCTCCTATAATTCACCCCTCCACTTT
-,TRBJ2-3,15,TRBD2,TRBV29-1,CSAGLAGGATDTQYF,TGCAGCGCCGGACTAGCGGGAGGGGCCACAGATACGCAGTATTTT
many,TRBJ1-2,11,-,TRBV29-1,CSVTNNYGYTF,TGCAGCGTCACTAATAACTATGGCTACACCTTC
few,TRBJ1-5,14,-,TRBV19,CASTIHFGGQPQHF,TGTGCCAGCACAATTCATTTCGGCGGTCAGCCCCAGCATTTT
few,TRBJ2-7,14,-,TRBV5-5,CASSFAGLTYEQYF,TGTGCCAGCAGCTTTGCGGGACTTACCTACGAGCAGTACTTC
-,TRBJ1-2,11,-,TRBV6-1,CASSEWAGYTF,TGTGCCAGCAGTGAGTGGGCTGGCTACACCTTC
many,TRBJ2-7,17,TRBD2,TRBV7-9,CASSFRSGGTSSYEQYF,TGTGCCAGCAGCTTCCGGTCTGGCGGGACTAGCTCCTACGAGCAGTACTTC
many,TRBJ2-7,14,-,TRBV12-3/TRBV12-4,CASSLCTATYEQYF,TGTGCCAGCAGTTTGTGTACAGCTACCTACGAGCAGTACTTC
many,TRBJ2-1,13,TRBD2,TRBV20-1,CSATSGRNNEQFF,TGCAGTGCTACTAGCGGGAGGAACAATGAGCAGTTCTTC
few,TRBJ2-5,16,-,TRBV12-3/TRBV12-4,CASSLVRVRGQETQYF,TGTGCCAGCAGTTTAGTAAGGGTGAGGGGCCAAGAGACCCAGTACTTC
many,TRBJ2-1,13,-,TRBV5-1,CASSLEGRHEQFF,TGCGCCAGCAGCTTGGAAGGTCGCCATGAGCAGTTCTTC
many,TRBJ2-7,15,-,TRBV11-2,CASSLDGIGSYEQYF,TGTGCCAGCAGCTTAGATGGAATCGGCTCCTACGAGCAGTACTTC
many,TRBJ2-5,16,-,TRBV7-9,CASSLFGGHFGETQYF,TGTGCCAGCAGCTTATTTGGGGGGCACTTTGGGGAGACCCAGTACTTC
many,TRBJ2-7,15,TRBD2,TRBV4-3,CASSQDQGTRFEQYF,TGCGCCAGCAGCCAAGATCAGGGGACTAGATTTGAGCAGTACTTC
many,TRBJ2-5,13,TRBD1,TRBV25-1,CASSVGTGAGQYF,TGTGCCAGCAGTGTTGGGACAGGGGCAGGCCAGTACTTC
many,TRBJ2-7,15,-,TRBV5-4,CASSGGRGFIYEQYF,TGTGCCAGCAGCGGGGGTCGGGGGTTTATCTACGAGCAGTACTTC
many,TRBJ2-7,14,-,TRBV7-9,CASSLEGSSLRQYF,TGTGCCAGCAGCTTAGAAGGTAGCAGCTTAAGGCAGTACTTC
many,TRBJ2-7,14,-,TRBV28,CASSAEDLTYEQYF,TGTGCCAGCAGCGCAGAAGATCTGACCTACGAGCAGTACTTC
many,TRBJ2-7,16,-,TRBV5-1,CASSLLGLAPSYEQYF,TGCGCCAGCAGCTTGCTAGGTCTAGCGCCTTCCTACGAGCAGTACTTC
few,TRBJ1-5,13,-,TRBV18,CASSPMDRAPQHF,TGTGCCAGCTCACCTATGGACAGAGCGCCCCAGCATTTT
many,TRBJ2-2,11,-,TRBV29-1,CSVQLAGELFF,TGCAGCGTCCAGCTTGCCGGGGAGCTGTTTTTT
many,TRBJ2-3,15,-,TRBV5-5,CASWRANYDTDTQYF,TGTGCCAGCTGGAGGGCTAACTATGACACAGATACGCAGTATTTT
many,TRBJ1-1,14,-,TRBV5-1,CASSPSYLQGEAFF,TGCGCCAGCAGCCCCTCCTATCTACAGGGTGAAGCTTTCTTT
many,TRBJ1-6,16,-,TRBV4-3,CASSQDGQSGNSPLHF,TGCGCCAGCAGCCAAGATGGGCAGTCGGGCAATTCACCCCTCCACTTT
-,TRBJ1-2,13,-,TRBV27,CASSLINGKGYTF,TGTGCCAGCAGTTTAATCAACGGAAAAGGCTACACCTTC